The 29 T cell receptor beta chains presented below share a single source sample, sequenced in a study of blood T cell repertoires in COVID-19 (dated by TCRdb to the early 2020s). Libraries came from the immunoSEQ multiplex PCR assay. TCRdb holds this immuneACCESS table with in-frame rearrangements only. Some clones are missing; in checked studies, unresolved V genes explain under half, and the rest has no known cause. The sample table records around 290,000 clones; under 90% of these occur just once. The top ten hold less than 2% of the sample. The material sequenced was PBMCs or T cells enriched from blood (not recorded which). Receptors were obtained from a middle-aged woman who had recovered from COVID-19.

This rearrangement joins TRBV5-1 to TRBJ1-1; maybe TRBD1 (6 bases). The CDR3 consists of 13 residues. Germline V lookup: CDR1 SGHRS, CDR2 YFSETQ. V was trimmed by 5 bases and J by 3 bases, leaving 11 bases between them. The CDR3 region has the DNA TGCGCCAGCAGTCGTACAGGGCACACTGAAGCTTTCTTT. Encoded protein: CASSRTGHTEAFF.

This chain links TRBV11-3 with TRBJ2-1; the D gene is possibly TRBD1 (6 bases). Germline loops: CDR1 SGHNT, CDR2 YENEEA. V lost 2 bases, J lost 0 bases, and 17 bases lay in between. The CDR3 length is 18 residues. For the CDR3, the DNA is TGTGCCAGCAGCTTAAGGTCCACGGCAGGGGACTCCTACAATGAGCAGTTCTTC. Translating it yields CASSLRSTAGDSYNEQFF.

The V call is TRBV4-1, the J call TRBJ1-3; D is unresolved. With 1 base removed from V and 1 base from J, the gap between germline ends came to 5 bases. Germline values: CDR1 MGHRA, CDR2 YSYEKL. The CDR3 is 14 residues long. CDR3 nucleotide sequence: TGCGCCAGCAGCCAAGCACAGTCTGGAAACACCATATATTTT. Translating it yields CASSQAQSGNTIYF.

The chain combines TRBV18 with TRBJ2-4; 12 bases line up with TRBD2. The CDR3 has 16 amino acids. Trimming cost V 3 bases and J 0 bases; bases outside gene matches: 0. Germline-derived CDR1 and CDR2 are KGHSH and LQKENI. In nucleotides, the CDR3 is TGTGCCAGCTCACCGGGACTAGCGGGAGCCAAAAACATTCAGTACTTC. As protein: CASSPGLAGAKNIQYF.

This chain connects TRBV3-1 (or the pseudogene TRBV3-2) to TRBJ2-6; no clear D gene. V shed 0 bases and J shed 4 bases, with 10 bases lying between them. Germline V gene data show CDR1 as LGHDT and CDR2 as YNNKEL (reference sequence). The CDR3 length is 16 residues. The CDR3 spells CASSQEWAAGANVLTF. The CDR3 region has the DNA TGTGCCAGCAGCCAAGAATGGGCTGCCGGGGCCAACGTCCTGACTTTC.

The rearrangement uses TRBV29-1 and TRBJ1-2; unclear D gene. Germline values: CDR1 SQVTM, CDR2 ANQGSEA. The ends were cut back, 6 bases at V and 8 bases at J, with 10 bases in the middle. This CDR3 is built from 10 residues. DNA for the CDR3: TGCAGCGTGGTCCCCGGGGGCTACACCTTC. Protein product: CSVVPGGYTF.

The chain employs TRBV24-1 and TRBJ1-1; D not resolved. From germline, CDR1 is KGHDR and CDR2 SFDVKD. Deletions cut 4 bases from V and 13 bases from J, with 21 bases between. CDR3 size: 14 residues. The CDR3 nucleotides read TGTGCCACCAGTGACACAAAGGACGGGAAGGCAGGTTTCTTT. It specifies CATSDTKDGKAGFF.

The chain has TRBV5-1 and TRBJ1-1, with D perhaps matching TRBD1 (6 bases). The germline CDR1 and CDR2 sequences are SGHRS and YFSETQ. There are 15 residues in the CDR3. The V and J ends lost 7 bases and 0 bases respectively, with 16 bases between them. CDR3 bases: TGCGCCAGCGCCCAGACAGGCCTTATGAACACTGAAGCTTTCTTT. Protein sequence: CASAQTGLMNTEAFF. Combining the CDR3 with reference TRBV5-1 and TRBJ1-1 gives the whole variable domain KAGVTQTPRYLIKTRGQQVTLSCSPISGHRSVSWYQQTPGQGLQFLFEYFSETQRNKGNFPGRFSGRQFSNSRSEMNVSTLELGDSALYLCASAQTGLMNTEAFFGQGTRLTVV.

This clone has a single count. The rearrangement joins TRBV27 to TRBJ1-6; TRBD1 might be the D (6 bases). Trimming removed 5 bases from V and 7 bases from J, with 15 bases in between. This CDR3 spans 15 amino acids. Germline V gene sequence: CDR1 MNHEY, CDR2 SMNVEV (reference sequence). The CDR3 DNA reads as TGTGCCAGCAGTAAGACCAGGGGTTGGAATTCACCCCTCCACTTT. Translating gives CASSKTRGWNSPLHF.

The V and J genes are TRBV3-1 (or the pseudogene TRBV3-2) and TRBJ1-2, with a possible D match to TRBD1 (6 bases). V was shortened by 1 base and J by 0 bases, with 9 bases between the two germline ends. CDR3 length: 15 residues. Germline V gene lookup returns CDR1 LGHDT and CDR2 YNNKEL (reference sequence). CDR3 sequence (DNA): TGTGCCAGCAGCCAAGGGGGGCGAGCTAACTATGGCTACACCTTC. Amino acid sequence: CASSQGGRANYGYTF.

The chain links TRBV7-9 to TRBJ2-4; 9 positions agree with TRBD1. Losses at the gene ends were 2 bases for V and 6 bases for J; bases not matched to a gene: 2. CDR3 length: 14 amino acids. Germline CDR1 reads SEHNR; CDR2 reads FQNEAQ (reference sequence). Written as DNA, the CDR3 is TGTGCCAGCAGCTTAACAGGGGGCAGAAACATTCAGTACTTC. Amino acids: CASSLTGGRNIQYF.

The gene calls are TRBV30 and TRBJ2-1; 9 bases fit TRBD1. V was clipped by 8 bases and J by 3 bases; unmatched bases: 2. Germline V CDR1 and CDR2: GTSNPN, SVGIG (reference sequence). The CDR3 is 12 residues long. CDR3 amino acids: CATGGVYNEQFF. The CDR3 coding sequence is TGTGCCACAGGGGGCGTCTACAATGAGCAGTTCTTC. The full variable domain, rest sourced from reference TRBV30 and TRBJ2-1, is SQTIHQWPATLVQPVGSPLSLECTVEGTSNPNLYWYRQAAGRGLQLLFYSVGIGQISSEVPQNLSASRPQDRQFILSSKKLLLSDSGFYLCATGGVYNEQFFGPGTRLTVL.

This clone was seen a single time. J is TRBJ1-4 and V is TRBV9; 8 nucleotides agree with TRBD1. Germline V gene data show CDR1 as SGDLS and CDR2 as YYNGEE. J lost 6 bases, V lost 3 bases, and 7 bases had no gene match. The CDR3 covers 15 residues. The CDR3 coding sequence is TGTGCCAGCAGCGAGGCAGGGGGCCTTGATGAAAAACTGTTTTTT. Its translation: CASSEAGGLDEKLFF.

The chain couples TRBV18 to TRBJ1-5; 8 bases map to TRBD1. Trimming cost V 6 bases and J 4 bases; bases outside gene matches: 14. Germline CDR1 is KGHSH and CDR2 is LQKENI. This CDR3 has 17 residues. As DNA, the CDR3 is TGTGCCAGCTCTCTTTCAGGGCAGGGGGCCGGTAATCAGCCCCAGCATTTT. This encodes CASSLSGQGAGNQPQHF.

The chain carries TRBV4-2 and TRBJ2-2, with D tentatively TRBD1 (6 bases). CDR3 length equals 17 residues. Germline V gives CDR1 LGHNA, CDR2 YNFKEQ. Trimming shortened V by 0 bases and J by 4 bases, and 15 bases separated the two germline ends. CDR3 loop: CASSQDSDRRGTGELFF. The DNA of the CDR3 is TGTGCCAGCAGCCAAGACTCGGACAGACGAGGCACCGGGGAGCTGTTTTTT.

The chain has TRBV29-1 and TRBJ2-3; 7 bases are shared with TRBD1. The germline CDR1 and CDR2 sequences are SQVTM and ANQGSEA. After removal of 3 bases from V and 3 bases from J, the junction contained 6 bases not matched to a gene. The CDR3 loop spans 14 amino acids. The CDR3, as DNA: TGCAGCGTTGAGGGACAGATAATTACAGATACGCAGTATTTT. As protein: CSVEGQIITDTQYF.

The chain couples TRBV19 to TRBJ1-2; no clear D. Germline CDR1 and CDR2: LNHDA and SQIVND (reference sequence). Trimming cost V 7 bases and J 10 bases, with 16 bases left between them. This CDR3 contains 12 residues. The CDR3 loop reads CASNNRDRDYTF. The CDR3 DNA follows: TGTGCCAGTAACAACAGAGATCGAGACTACACCTTC.

J is TRBJ1-2 and V is TRBV5-1; a possible D gene is TRBD1 (5 bases). The V end was cut by 4 bases, the J end by 6 bases, with 13 bases between. CDR1 is SGHRS, CDR2 YFSETQ, per germline. This CDR3 region has 13 residues. The CDR3 sequence is CASSISTVDGYTF. CDR3 DNA sequence: TGCGCCAGCAGCATTTCGACAGTGGATGGCTACACCTTC.

This chain links TRBV30 with TRBJ2-1, with 9 bases that match TRBD2. This CDR3 has 15 amino acids. V shed 5 bases, J shed 10 bases, and the junction held 15 bases outside the gene matches. Germline-derived CDR1 and CDR2 are GTSNPN and SVGIG (reference sequence). This CDR3 is CAWVSVAGAREEQFF. The CDR3 bases are TGTGCCTGGGTGTCCGTAGCGGGGGCCCGGGAGGAGCAGTTCTTC.

The chain uses TRBV5-1 and TRBJ2-7; D possibly corresponds to TRBD1 (6 bases). CDR1 is SGHRS and CDR2 is YFSETQ in the germline V gene. The CDR3 length is 15 residues. The ends were cut back, 4 bases at V and 0 bases at J, with 14 bases in the middle. CDR3 protein: CASSDTGRSSYEQYF. CDR3 bases: TGCGCCAGCAGCGATACAGGGCGAAGCTCCTACGAGCAGTACTTC.

The chain links TRBV9 to TRBJ1-6; TRBD1 aligns across 9 bases. V shed 4 bases, J shed 9 bases, and the junction held 8 bases outside the gene matches. Germline CDR1 SGDLS, CDR2 YYNGEE. The CDR3 has 15 residues. CDR3 protein: CASSSGQGIRSPLHF. CDR3 bases: TGTGCCAGCAGCTCCGGACAGGGGATACGTTCACCCCTCCACTTT.

V is TRBV7-9 and J is TRBJ1-1; D not certain. Trimming took 5 bases from V and 9 from J, leaving 13 bases between them. The CDR3 sequence is 12 residues long. The germline CDR1 and CDR2 sequences are SEHNR and FQNEAQ (reference sequence). The DNA for the CDR3 is TGTGCCAGCAGCCCAGTGGGGAGGAAAGCTTTCTTT. Encoded protein: CASSPVGRKAFF.

The chain combines TRBV5-1 with TRBJ2-2; D remains unclear. There are 14 residues in the CDR3. V lost 4 bases and J 2 bases, leaving 9 bases between the germline ends. Germline CDR1 is SGHRS and CDR2 is YFSETQ. The CDR3 sequence is CASSPGANTGELFF. The CDR3 nucleotides read TGCGCCAGCAGCCCCGGAGCTAACACCGGGGAGCTGTTTTTT.

This chain uses TRBV30 with TRBJ1-1; possible D gene TRBD1, 6 bases. This CDR3 is built from 15 residues. The V and J ends lost 0 bases and 5 bases respectively, with 16 bases between them. Germline lookup yields CDR1 GTSNPN and CDR2 SVGIG (reference sequence). The CDR3 bases are TGTGCCTGGAGTGTAAGGGGCAGGGGAGTTACTGAAGCTTTCTTT. This translates into CAWSVRGRGVTEAFF.

This chain links TRBV6-2 or TRBV6-3 with TRBJ1-1, with 11 bases lining up with TRBD1. Germline assignment: CDR1 MNHEY and CDR2 SVGEGT. The ends lost 6 bases at V and 1 base at J; junction bases unmatched: 10. The CDR3 runs 17 residues. CDR3: CASSLGQGAERNTEAFF. The CDR3 region has the DNA TGTGCCAGCAGCCTCGGACAGGGGGCCGAGAGGAACACTGAAGCTTTCTTT.

The chain joins TRBV18 to TRBJ1-1; D might be TRBD1 (6 bases). The V gene lost 5 bases and the J gene lost 3 bases, with 13 bases spanning the gap. The CDR3 is 14 residues long. Germline V gene lookup returns CDR1 KGHSH and CDR2 LQKENI. CDR3 sequence: CASSAGVGDTEAFF. Written as DNA, the CDR3 is TGTGCCAGCTCAGCAGGGGTTGGGGACACTGAAGCTTTCTTT.

The rearrangement joins TRBV3-1 (or the pseudogene TRBV3-2) to TRBJ2-7, with 13 bases matching TRBD2. Germline values: CDR1 LGHDT, CDR2 YNNKEL (reference sequence). There are 16 residues in the CDR3. V lost 4 bases and J lost 6; bases outside the gene matches: 9. The CDR3 here is CASSLFRLAGGFEQYF. CDR3 coding DNA: TGTGCCAGCAGCCTCTTTCGACTAGCGGGAGGTTTCGAGCAGTACTTC.

The CDR3 reads CATSEAGTGGIDTQYF. The CDR3 nucleotides are TGTGCCACCAGTGAGGCCGGGACAGGGGGCATAGATACGCAGTATTTT. This rearrangement joins TRBV24-1 to TRBJ2-3; 12 nucleotides align to TRBD1. In germline, CDR1 is KGHDR, CDR2 SFDVKD. CDR3 length: 16 residues. V lost 4 bases, J lost 5 bases, and 6 bases stayed unmatched.

The chain uses TRBV5-8 and TRBJ1-2, with 10 bases that match TRBD1. After removal of 1 base from V and 3 bases from J, the junction contained 3 bases not matched to a gene. This CDR3 is built from 15 residues. The germline CDR1 and CDR2 sequences are SGHTS and YDEGEE. The CDR3 DNA reads TGTGCCAGCAGCTTGTTGGGACAGGGGTACTATGGCTACACCTTC. This codes for CASSLLGQGYYGYTF.